The clone carrying this TCR beta chain was seen a single time. Its antigen is unidentified. This specimen comes from a study of cytomegalovirus exposure and HLA in healthy donors. Whole-study results and caveats: Altogether, 170 or so TCR beta chains were recorded as cytomegalovirus-associated.

V gave up 0 bases and J gave up 3 bases, with 14 bases separating them. CDR1 is MNHEY and CDR2 is SVGAGI in the germline V gene. The CDR3 contains 16 residues. This cohort consisted of healthy bone marrow donors. Use of 60 Vbeta and 13 Jbeta primers characterized the PCR. TCRdb keeps only in-frame clones here, not all; method: immunoSEQ multiplex PCR. The sample has approximately 130,000 clones; around three quarters are singletons. This receptor was taken from a man between 18 and 35 years old in good health and CMV-seropositive. Sequenced input: PBMCs. V and J are TRBV6-5 and TRBJ1-1; maybe TRBD1 (6 bases). The CDR3 spells CASSYSTGRPYTEAFF. The CDR3 DNA sequence: TGTGCCAGCAGTTACTCGACAGGTCGGCCTTACACTGAAGCTTTCTTT.